One sample yielded the 3 T cell receptor beta chains listed below, sequenced in a study of T cells after yellow fever vaccination (dated by TCRdb to about 2019). Library preparation was by 5' RACE. Sequencing took place on an Illumina HiSeq 2500. TCRdb reworked the public reads: Q25 trimming with fastp, MiXCR clone assembly, productive beta chains retained. When rows share a CDR3 protein, they turn into one entry using the most common DNA and genes. This sample comprises 500,000 to 700,000 distinct CDR3 sequences, over 15% of them detected only once. The ten largest clonotypes hold approximately 15% of the sample. This specimen's treatment or condition label, interpreted: live attenuated yellow fever vaccine strain. The source was PBMCs, collected 15 days after the yellow fever booster vaccination. The receptor source for this set is a man younger than 45 who received the YFV17D yellow fever vaccine.

This clonotype was picked up a small number of times. The V gene is TRBV6-1, the J gene TRBJ2-7; D gene unclear. Germline CDR1 is MNHNS and CDR2 is SASEGT. The length of the CDR3 is 13 residues. Trimming cost V 1 base and J 2 bases, with 6 bases left between them. The CDR3 region is CASSEESTYEQYF. CDR3 bases: TGTGCCAGCAGTGAAGAGTCAACCTACGAGCAGTACTTC.

CDR3 bases: TGTGCCATCAAAGGAGGTCCGTCCTACGAGCAGTACTTC. This encodes CAIKGGPSYEQYF. The rearrangement links TRBV10-3 to TRBJ2-7; TRBD2 might be the D (5 bases). V was pared by 7 bases and J by 1 base, with 11 bases between. This CDR3 has 13 amino acids. Germline V gene data show CDR1 as ENHRY and CDR2 as SYGVKD.

V and J are TRBV11-2 and TRBJ2-1, with no clear D. Germline values: CDR1 SGHAT, CDR2 FQNNGV. The germline V and J ends were trimmed by 1 base and 14 bases, with 15 bases remaining between them. CDR3 length: 13 residues. This CDR3 is CASSLGDSTSEFF. CDR3 in DNA: TGTGCCAGCAGCTTAGGTGACTCTACCTCCGAGTTCTTC.